Sequencing of this T cell receptor beta chain was carried out in a study of cytomegalovirus exposure and HLA in healthy donors. This CDR3 has 14 amino acids. Germline lookup yields CDR1 MNHEY and CDR2 SMNVEV (reference sequence). The ends were cut back, 1 base at V and 1 base at J, with 7 bases in the middle. Study conclusions and caveats: The authors listed roughly 150 TCR beta chains as cytomegalovirus-associated.

Vbeta (60) and Jbeta (13) primers were used in the PCR. Libraries were prepared by immunoSEQ multiplex PCR; TCRdb keeps only in-frame clonotypes and omits some of them. The sample has approximately 88,000 clones; around 76% are singletons. Comments on this clone: The antigen remains unidentified.

This sequence joins TRBV27 and TRBJ1-1; D may be TRBD1 (5 bases). The sequence derives from a man between 18 and 29 years old in good health and CMV-seropositive. The specimen was PBMCs. The CDR3 sequence: CASSLLGGNTEAFF. For the CDR3, the DNA is TGTGCCAGCAGTTTATTGGGGGGGAACACTGAAGCTTTCTTT.